This T cell receptor (beta chain) was captured in a study of a mutant IDH1 vaccine in newly diagnosed glioma. Study information: The study gave patients eight vaccinations in weeks 1, 3, 5, 7, 11, 15, 19, 23. Pretreatment consisted of radiotherapy, temozolomide, or both, with most receiving both. Overall study results and limits: 80% to 95% of patients showed vaccine-induced immune responses across multiple MHC alleles.

Germline V lookup: CDR1 ENHRY, CDR2 SYGVKD. This CDR3 has 14 residues. V shed 6 bases, J shed 2 bases, and the junction held 5 bases outside the gene matches. Noted time point: week 5, during vaccination. With topical imiquimod, each dose of the vaccine consisted of 300 ug of mutant IDH1 20-mer peptide. The donors' diagnosis was new WHO grade 3 or 4 astrocytoma that was IDH1-mutant and ATRX-lost. In the case of this clone: The antigen is not known.

Sequencing used immunoSEQ multiplex PCR; TCRdb keeps in-frame clones, though not all of them. The sample lists nearly 55,000 clones; roughly four fifths were seen once. The chain couples TRBV10-3 to TRBJ2-5; 8 positions match TRBD1. The sequence derives from a man younger than 40 with glioma. Material: PBMCs, obtained from a glioma patient whose treatment included an IDH1 peptide vaccine. The DNA for the CDR3 is TGTGCCATCAGCGGGACAGGCAGTCAAGAGACCCAGTACTTC. It translates to CAISGTGSQETQYF.